This passage covers 10 T cell receptor beta chains from one sample sequenced in a study of human versus mouse CDR3 diversity and MHC coevolution. The protocol was immunoSEQ multiplex PCR, while the TCRdb copy is restricted to in-frame clones and leaves out a portion. The sample yields tens of thousands of clones, roughly 93% seen once. The source material was naive CD4+ T cells from blood. Subset denoted: CD45RO-negative CD62L-positive naive CD4 T cells. The receptors stem from a person between 55 and 70 years old in good health.

This rearrangement joins TRBV5-1 to TRBJ2-2; D perhaps matches TRBD2 (6 bases). The CDR3 covers 16 residues. Germline V gene data show CDR1 as SGHRS and CDR2 as YFSETQ. The V gene lost 3 bases and the J gene lost 0 bases, with 12 bases spanning the gap. CDR3 nucleotide sequence: TGCGCCAGCAGCTCCTCCGGGACTTCGAACACCGGGGAGCTGTTTTTT. Encoded protein: CASSSSGTSNTGELFF.

V gene TRBV10-3 combines with J gene TRBJ2-3; 11 bases agree with TRBD2. The V gene end was trimmed by 4 bases and the J gene end by 2 bases; junction bases not matched to a gene: 8. Germline CDR1 reads ENHRY; CDR2 reads SYGVKD. This CDR3 spans 17 amino acids. CDR3 DNA: TGTGCCATCAGTGCTGCCCCACTAGCGGGGGCCACAGATACGCAGTATTTT. It translates to CAISAAPLAGATDTQYF.

The chain has TRBV5-1 and TRBJ2-5; D uncertain. V shed 2 bases and J shed 5 bases, with 10 bases lying between them. The CDR3 totals 13 residues. Per the germline V gene, CDR1 is SGHRS and CDR2 is YFSETQ. The DNA of the CDR3 is TGCGCCAGCAGCTTCATTACAGAGGAGACCCAGTACTTC. Its translation: CASSFITEETQYF.

V gene TRBV5-1 combines with J gene TRBJ2-3, with a possible D match to TRBD1 (5 bases). This CDR3 spans 14 amino acids. Trimming took 0 bases from V and 4 from J, leaving 9 bases between them. The V gene's germline CDR1 is SGHRS and CDR2 YFSETQ. The CDR3 sequence: CASSLGGRADTQYF. The CDR3 DNA follows: TGCGCCAGCAGCTTGGGGGGCCGGGCAGATACGCAGTATTTT.

The gene calls are TRBV6-1 and TRBJ1-6; no definite D call. V lost 6 bases and J 6 bases, leaving 12 bases between the germline ends. The CDR3 length is 14 residues. From germline, CDR1 is MNHNS and CDR2 SASEGT. The CDR3 protein is CASSERGGNSPLHF. The CDR3, as DNA: TGTGCCAGCAGCGAGCGGGGAGGTAATTCACCCCTCCACTTT.

V usage is TRBV1 and J usage is TRBJ2-7; the table's D call, TRBD2, has no DNA check behind it. TRBV1 corresponds to a pseudogene. The CDR3 has 19 amino acids. The CDR3 spells CTSSPVLSPSTLAAYEQYF. The CDR3 DNA reads as TGCACCAGCAGCCCAGTCCTGAGTCCTTCCACGCTAGCAGCCTACGAGCAGTACTTC.

This clone was seen once. This CDR3 reads CAISEWTSGVNTQYF. The DNA for the CDR3 is TGTGCCATCAGTGAGTGGACTAGCGGGGTTAATACGCAGTATTTT. This chain joins TRBV10-3 and TRBJ2-3, with TRBD2 matching over 12 bases. V lost 1 base, J lost 7 bases, and 3 bases stayed unmatched. Germline V gene sequence: CDR1 ENHRY, CDR2 SYGVKD. The CDR3 spans 15 residues.

The chain couples TRBV11-2 to TRBJ2-3; D is undetermined. Trimming shortened V by 0 bases and J by 0 bases, and 7 bases separated the two germline ends. This CDR3 has 15 amino acids. Germline V CDR1 and CDR2: SGHAT, FQNNGV. As DNA, the CDR3 is TGTGCCAGCAGCTTAGACGGAGAAAGCACAGATACGCAGTATTTT. Translated, it gives CASSLDGESTDTQYF.

The CDR3 protein is CASSPRPKREWNTDTQYF. Written as DNA, the CDR3 is TGTGCCAGCTCACCCCGACCCAAGCGGGAGTGGAACACAGATACGCAGTATTTT. The chain employs TRBV18 and TRBJ2-3; 8 bases agree with TRBD2. The CDR3 is 18 amino acids. Per germline, CDR1 KGHSH and CDR2 LQKENI. V gave up 3 bases and J gave up 2 bases; unmatched junction bases: 13.

This clone is a singleton in its sample. CDR3 in amino acids: CASSVVPSGQETQYF. The DNA of the CDR3 is TGTGCCAGCAGCGTAGTGCCTAGCGGCCAAGAGACCCAGTACTTC. This chain joins TRBV9 and TRBJ2-5, with TRBD2 identical over 7 bases. This CDR3 is built from 15 residues. Germline CDR1 is SGDLS and CDR2 is YYNGEE. After removal of 0 bases from V and 1 base from J, the junction contained 3 bases not matched to a gene.